The 7 T cell receptor beta chains below come from one sample, sequenced in a study of T cell clonotyping in hematopoietic cell transplantation. Generated by immunoSEQ multiplex PCR, the TCRdb table keeps only in-frame clones and is missing some. The sample lists around 16,000 clones; about two thirds were seen once. Sequenced material: PBMCs, taken 30 days after allogeneic stem cell transplant. The receptor source for this set is a male patient aged 50 or older who had an allogeneic stem cell transplant from an unrelated donor, so T cells may come from the graft donor. Some clones in this sample may be carry-over from other donors' samples.

The chain carries TRBV4-3 and TRBJ2-7, with TRBD2 matching over 9 bases. The V and J ends lost 0 bases and 3 bases, in that order; junction bases with no gene match: 6. This CDR3 contains 16 residues. Per germline, CDR1 LGHNA and CDR2 YSLEER. CDR3 region: CASSQDPAGGFYEQYF. CDR3 DNA: TGCGCCAGCAGCCAAGACCCAGCGGGGGGTTTCTACGAGCAGTACTTC.

The chain couples TRBV4-3 to TRBJ2-5, with 9 bases lining up with TRBD2. Germline lookup yields CDR1 LGHNA and CDR2 YSLEER. The ends lost 0 bases at V and 5 bases at J; junction bases unmatched: 7. This CDR3 contains 16 residues. Written as DNA, the CDR3 is TGCGCCAGCAGCCAAGATCTGGGACTAGCCGGGGAGACCCAGTACTTC. This sequence encodes CASSQDLGLAGETQYF.

This clone was observed a few times. The chain is built from TRBV7-6 and TRBJ1-1; tentative D call: TRBD1 (6 bases). Trimming removed 5 bases from V and 0 bases from J, with 16 bases in between. CDR1 is SGHVS, CDR2 FNYEAQ, per germline. The CDR3 is made up of 16 amino acids. Here the CDR3 reads CASSPPLTGMNTEAFF. As DNA, the CDR3 is TGTGCCAGCAGCCCCCCTCTCACAGGGATGAACACTGAAGCTTTCTTT.

This chain links TRBV5-1 with TRBJ2-7, with D maybe TRBD2 (6 bases). Trimming took 3 bases from V and 7 from J, leaving 20 bases between them. Germline values: CDR1 SGHRS, CDR2 YFSETQ. This CDR3 is 15 amino acids long. The CDR3 DNA sequence: TGCGCCAGCAGCTCTGATCCCGGGGGATGGCTTGAGCAGTACTTC. It codes for CASSSDPGGWLEQYF.

The gene calls are TRBV7-3 and TRBJ1-1; D gene unclear. Trimming took off 5 bases at V and 1 base at J, with 14 bases between the two ends. CDR1 and CDR2 from the germline V gene are SGHTA and FQGTGA. CDR3 length: 15 residues. The CDR3 DNA reads TGTGCCAGCAGCGCGACTGGACGGTCGAACACTGAAGCTTTCTTT. This translates into CASSATGRSNTEAFF.

This chain joins TRBV28 and TRBJ2-2; no definite D call. The germline V gene encodes CDR1 MDHEN and CDR2 SYDVKM. Between the trimmed V and J ends, which lost 2 bases and 1 base, there was a span of 5 bases. This CDR3 is built from 14 residues. DNA of the CDR3: TGTGCCAGCAGTTTAAAACAGAACACCGGGGAGCTGTTTTTT. This encodes CASSLKQNTGELFF.

In nucleotides, the CDR3 is TGTGCCAGCAGCGAGGACAACACAGATACGCAGTATTTT. This codes for CASSEDNTDTQYF. This chain joins TRBV9 and TRBJ2-3, with TRBD1 as a possible D gene (5 bases). Germline lookup yields CDR1 SGDLS and CDR2 YYNGEE. V was shortened by 3 bases and J by 2 bases, with 7 bases between the two germline ends. This CDR3 contains 13 residues.